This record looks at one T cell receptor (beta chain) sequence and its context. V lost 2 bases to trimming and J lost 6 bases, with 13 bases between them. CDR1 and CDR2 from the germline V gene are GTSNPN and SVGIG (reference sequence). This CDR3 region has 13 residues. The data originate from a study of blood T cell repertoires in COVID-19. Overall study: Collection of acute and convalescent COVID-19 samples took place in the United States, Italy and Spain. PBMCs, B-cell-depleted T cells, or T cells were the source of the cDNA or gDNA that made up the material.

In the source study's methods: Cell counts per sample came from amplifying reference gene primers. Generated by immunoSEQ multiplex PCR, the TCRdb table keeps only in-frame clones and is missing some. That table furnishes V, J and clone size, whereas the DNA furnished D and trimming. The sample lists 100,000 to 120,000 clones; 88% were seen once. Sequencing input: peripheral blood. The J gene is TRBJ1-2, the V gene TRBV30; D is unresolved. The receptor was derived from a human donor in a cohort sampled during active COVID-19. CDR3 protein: CAWSSGGHDGYTF. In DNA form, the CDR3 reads TGTGCCTGGAGTTCGGGAGGGCACGATGGCTACACCTTC. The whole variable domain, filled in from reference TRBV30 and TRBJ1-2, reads SQTIHQWPATLVQPVGSPLSLECTVEGTSNPNLYWYRQAAGRGLQLLFYSVGIGQISSEVPQNLSASRPQDRQFILSSKKLLLSDSGFYLCAWSSGGHDGYTFGSGTRLTVV.